This entry concerns a single TCR beta chain. Its target is unknown. This sample was taken from a study of shared clonotypes between healthy human individuals. This table comes from immunoSEQ multiplex PCR, and its TCRdb copy is limited to in-frame clones, with some not included. The table has 2 million to 2.5 million clones, roughly 93% seen once. V lost 0 bases to trimming and J lost 3 bases, with 10 bases between them. Germline values: CDR1 SGHRS, CDR2 YFSETQ. This CDR3 region has 14 residues. Each of the donors was a healthy adult who was HIV-negative and had not had a recent acute infection or vaccination. General study points: Some naive CD4 clonotypes, 4% to 6%, turned up in common across four donors.

The clonotype was recovered from a man between 18 and 29 years old in good health. Some clones in this sample may be carry-over from other donors' samples. This sequence joins TRBV5-1 and TRBJ2-7, with D tentatively TRBD1 (5 bases). Sequencing was done on a sample of naive CD4+ T cells from PBMCs. Subset of the sample: CD45RA+ positively selected. This CDR3 reads CASSLADRNYEQYF. CDR3 sequence (DNA): TGCGCCAGCAGCTTGGCCGACAGAAACTACGAGCAGTACTTC.